This T cell receptor beta chain was profiled in a study of blood T cell repertoires in COVID-19. The method was immunoSEQ multiplex PCR; TCRdb's version includes in-frame clones alone and lacks a portion of them. This sample yields around 310,000 clones, of which around 92% are seen a single time; roughly 10% belongs to the top ten. Germline V lookup: CDR1 MNHNY, CDR2 SVGAGI (reference sequence). Trimming at V came to 2 bases and at J to 8 bases, leaving 5 bases not matched to a gene. There are 15 residues in the CDR3. Cohort assignment relied on participant-reported clinical history. In Cohort 3, a recovered donor had either two negative PCRs, clearance, or symptom resolution.

Input material: PBMCs or T cells enriched from blood (not recorded which). This chain joins TRBV6-6 and TRBJ1-4; 10 positions agree with TRBD1. This TCR was recovered from a woman aged 25-40 years who had recovered from COVID-19. CDR3 sequence: CASSYAGTGEEKLFF. The DNA for the CDR3 is TGTGCCAGCAGTTACGCCGGGACAGGGGAAGAAAAACTGTTTTTT.